This is a list of T cell receptor beta chains from one sample in a study of blood T cell repertoires in COVID-19. Repertoires were generated with immunoSEQ multiplex PCR, while TCRdb's copy carries only in-frame clones and drops some. The sample contains about 59,000 clones, around 79% of which appear only once. The sample was peripheral blood. The receptors come from a man between 60 and 70 years old with acute or convalescent COVID-19. Both conserved end residues are part of each CDR3. The D gene is left open where the match is weak. Size is stated for part of the rows, as once, few or many counts, or as a class when the clone is expanded.

clone size	J gene	D gene	V gene	CDR3 protein	CDR3 DNA
NA	TRBJ2-7	NA	TRBV11-1	CASSQDRYEEQYF	TGTGCCAGCAGTCAAGACAGGTATGAGGAGCAGTACTTC
NA	TRBJ2-7	NA	TRBV7-8	CASSPRPYEQYF	TGTGCCAGCAGCCCTAGGCCCTACGAGCAGTACTTC
NA	TRBJ2-4	NA	TRBV7-9	CASSRGPRGKNIQYF	TGTGCCAGCAGCCGAGGCCCAAGGGGCAAAAACATTCAGTACTTC
NA	TRBJ2-1	NA	TRBV11-2	CASSSEGDEQFF	TGTGCCAGCAGCTCCGAGGGAGATGAGCAGTTCTTC
NA	TRBJ2-2	TRBD2	TRBV5-1	CASSLRTSVNTGELFF	TGCGCCAGCAGCTTAAGGACTAGCGTGAACACCGGGGAGCTGTTTTTT
once	TRBJ1-5	NA	TRBV6-6	CASNLQGLGEPQHF	TGTGCCAGCAATCTACAGGGTCTAGGGGAGCCCCAGCATTTT
NA	TRBJ2-3	NA	TRBV27	CASSSPGLTDTQYF	TGTGCCAGCAGTTCGCCGGGACTCACAGATACGCAGTATTTT
NA	TRBJ2-1	TRBD2	TRBV12-3/TRBV12-4	CASTSGQVGEQFF	TGTGCCAGCACTAGCGGGCAGGTTGGTGAGCAGTTCTTC
few	TRBJ2-3	NA	TRBV6-5	CASSYETGGADTQYF	TGTGCCAGCAGTTACGAGACAGGCGGCGCAGATACGCAGTATTTT
NA	TRBJ2-2	TRBD2	TRBV4-3	CASSLTSGSTGELFF	TGCGCCAGCAGCCTGACTAGCGGATCCACCGGGGAGCTGTTTTTT
NA	TRBJ1-5	TRBD1	TRBV28	CASRTGTVQPQHF	TGTGCCAGCAGAACCGGGACAGTACAGCCCCAGCATTTT
NA	TRBJ1-2	NA	TRBV4-3	CASSQVGGSYGYTF	TGCGCCAGCAGCCAAGTAGGGGGTAGTTATGGCTACACCTTC
NA	TRBJ1-5	NA	TRBV15	CATSTGNQPQHF	TGTGCCACCAGCACGGGCAATCAGCCCCAGCATTTT
once	TRBJ1-3	NA	TRBV19	CASKNGLTSGNTIYF	TGTGCCAGTAAAAACGGACTGACCTCTGGAAACACCATATATTTT
once	TRBJ1-5	TRBD1	TRBV5-1	CASSLDTGGGQPQHF	TGCGCCAGCAGCTTGGACACAGGGGGTGGTCAGCCCCAGCATTTT
NA	TRBJ2-7	TRBD1	TRBV11-2	CASSSYRGNYEQYF	TGTGCCAGCAGCTCCTACAGGGGTAACTACGAGCAGTACTTC
NA	TRBJ2-5	TRBD1	TRBV5-6	CASSLAGGETQYF	TGTGCCAGCAGCTTGGCAGGGGGAGAAACCCAGTACTTC
NA	TRBJ2-1	TRBD2	TRBV27	CASSSTRLAGVEQFF	TGTGCCAGCAGTTCGACAAGACTAGCGGGAGTGGAGCAGTTCTTC
NA	TRBJ2-7	TRBD2	TRBV7-8	CASSLAGTSGAYEQYF	TGTGCCAGCAGCTTAGCGGGGACTAGCGGTGCCTACGAGCAGTACTTC
NA	TRBJ1-1	NA	TRBV19	CASSIEGDTEAFF	TGTGCCAGTAGTATCGAGGGTGACACTGAAGCTTTCTTT
few	TRBJ2-1	NA	TRBV24-1	CATSDFKGDPYNEQFF	TGTGCCACCAGTGATTTTAAGGGGGACCCCTACAATGAGCAGTTCTTC
few	TRBJ1-5	TRBD1	TRBV28	CASSSIGQGWTNQPQHF	TGTGCCAGCAGTTCCATTGGACAGGGATGGACCAATCAGCCCCAGCATTTT
once	TRBJ1-6	NA	TRBV3-1/TRBV3-2	CASSLLEVRNSPLHF	TGTGCCAGCAGCCTGTTGGAGGTGCGGAATTCACCCCTCCACTTT
few	TRBJ1-2	NA	TRBV5-6	CASSSEVYGYTF	TGTGCCAGCAGCTCAGAAGTCTATGGCTACACCTTC
NA	TRBJ1-4	TRBD1	TRBV24-1	CATSEGGGDEKLFF	TGTGCCACCAGTGAAGGAGGGGGCGATGAAAAACTGTTTTTT
NA	TRBJ2-3	NA	TRBV7-8	CASNRGTDTQYF	TGTGCCAGTAACAGGGGCACAGATACGCAGTATTTT
NA	TRBJ2-3	NA	TRBV18	CASSPDRSTDTQYF	TGTGCCAGCTCACCCGACAGGAGCACAGATACGCAGTATTTT
once	TRBJ2-7	NA	TRBV24-1	CATSDYPLPPRARTEGEQYF	TGTGCCACCAGTGACTACCCACTCCCGCCCCGTGCGCGAACGGAGGGGGAGCAGTACTTC
NA	TRBJ1-4	TRBD1	TRBV6-5	CASSNTGDEKLFF	TGTGCCAGCAGTAACACAGGGGACGAAAAACTGTTTTTT
NA	TRBJ1-2	TRBD1	TRBV5-4	CASSSPPGQSYGYTF	TGTGCCAGCAGCTCCCCCCCGGGACAGAGCTATGGCTACACCTTC
NA	TRBJ1-4	TRBD1	TRBV5-5	CASSPDGGQGAEKLFF	TGTGCCAGCAGCCCGGATGGGGGACAGGGTGCGGAAAAACTGTTTTTT
NA	TRBJ2-1	NA	TRBV5-1	CASSSLARTSYNEQFF	TGCGCCAGCAGCTCTCTAGCGCGAACCTCCTACAATGAGCAGTTCTTC
NA	TRBJ1-1	NA	TRBV15	CATRVGGNPEAFF	TGTGCCACCAGAGTAGGGGGAAACCCTGAAGCTTTCTTT
NA	TRBJ1-5	NA	TRBV6-5	CASSYGGGQPQHF	TGTGCCAGCAGTTACGGGGGGGGGCAGCCCCAGCATTTT
NA	TRBJ2-5	TRBD1	TRBV7-8	CASSPGQRETQYF	TGTGCCAGCAGCCCGGGACAGCGGGAGACCCAGTACTTC
few	TRBJ2-1	NA	TRBV30	CAWSGQFGGMGNEQFF	TGTGCCTGGAGTGGTCAATTCGGGGGAATGGGCAATGAGCAGTTCTTC
NA	TRBJ2-1	TRBD2	TRBV27	CASSSPGLGRGEQFF	TGTGCCAGCAGTTCCCCCGGACTAGGCCGGGGTGAGCAGTTCTTC
NA	TRBJ2-1	NA	TRBV7-9	CASSSSTAGSYNEQFF	TGTGCCAGCAGCTCCTCAACAGCTGGCTCCTACAATGAGCAGTTCTTC
NA	TRBJ2-2	NA	TRBV29-1	CSVAEAGELFF	TGCAGCGTTGCCGAGGCCGGGGAGCTGTTTTTT
NA	TRBJ2-1	TRBD1	TRBV28	CASSLFGTGGFNEQFF	TGTGCCAGCAGTTTATTCGGGACAGGGGGCTTCAATGAGCAGTTCTTC
few	TRBJ1-3	NA	TRBV5-1	CASSIGYRASGNTIYF	TGCGCCAGCAGCATAGGATACAGGGCCTCTGGAAACACCATATATTTT
NA	TRBJ2-1	NA	TRBV5-1	CASSSNRGWMNEQFF	TGCGCCAGCAGCTCTAATAGGGGTTGGATGAATGAGCAGTTCTTC
NA	TRBJ1-4	TRBD1	TRBV19	CASSFRQGGEKLFF	TGTGCCAGTAGTTTCCGACAGGGGGGCGAAAAACTGTTTTTT
NA	TRBJ2-1	TRBD2	TRBV5-1	CASSLGLAGGFSYNEQFF	TGCGCCAGCAGCTTGGGACTAGCGGGAGGGTTTTCCTACAATGAGCAGTTCTTC
few	TRBJ1-6	NA	TRBV4-1	CASSQVVASPLHF	TGCGCCAGCAGCCAAGTAGTCGCCTCACCCCTCCACTTT